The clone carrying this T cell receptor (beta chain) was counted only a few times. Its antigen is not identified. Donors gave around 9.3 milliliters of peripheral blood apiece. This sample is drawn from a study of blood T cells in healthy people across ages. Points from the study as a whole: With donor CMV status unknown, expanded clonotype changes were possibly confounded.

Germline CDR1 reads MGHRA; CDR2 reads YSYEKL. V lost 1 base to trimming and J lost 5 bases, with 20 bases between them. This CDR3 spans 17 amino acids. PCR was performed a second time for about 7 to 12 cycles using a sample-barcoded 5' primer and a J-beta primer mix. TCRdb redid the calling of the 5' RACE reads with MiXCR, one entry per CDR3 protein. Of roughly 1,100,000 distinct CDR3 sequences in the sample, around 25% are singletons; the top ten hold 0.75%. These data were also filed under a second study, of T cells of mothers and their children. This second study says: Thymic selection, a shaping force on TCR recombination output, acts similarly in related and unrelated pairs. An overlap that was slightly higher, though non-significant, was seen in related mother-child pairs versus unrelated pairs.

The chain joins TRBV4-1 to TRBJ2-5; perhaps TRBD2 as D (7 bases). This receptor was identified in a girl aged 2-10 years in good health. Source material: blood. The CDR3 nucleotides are TGCGCCAGCAGCCAAGTCCGGGTAGGGGGAGGGTTTGAGACCCAGTACTTC. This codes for CASSQVRVGGGFETQYF.